This T cell receptor (beta chain) is drawn from a study of T cell responses to AZD1222 COVID-19 vaccine. General study results and limits: Repertoires were obtained only post-peak T cell response.

As for this clone: Its specificity is not known.

CDR1 and CDR2 (germline): SEHNR, FQNEAQ (reference sequence). The V and J ends lost 3 bases and 7 bases respectively, with 12 bases between them. This CDR3 region has 14 residues. The repertoire was sequenced with immunoSEQ multiplex PCR; TCRdb's copy has only in-frame clones and lacks some. This table has around 89,000 clones, around 86% appearing once. The clonotype originates from an adult in good health. The material sequenced was peripheral blood, taken on day 0 of AZD1222 vaccination. The chain is built from TRBV7-9 and TRBJ1-4; possibly TRBD1 for D (5 bases). The CDR3 sequence is CASSLVHRGEKLFF. In DNA, the CDR3 is TGTGCCAGCAGCTTGGTCCATAGGGGTGAAAAACTGTTTTTT.